This T cell receptor beta chain was obtained from a study of blood T cell repertoires in COVID-19. In the study overall: Spain, Italy and the United States supplied samples that represented acute and convalescent COVID-19. PBMCs, B-cell-depleted T cells, or T cells were the source of the cDNA or gDNA that made up the material.

Original data processing: Reference gene primer amplification yielded estimated nucleated cell counts. Sequencing used immunoSEQ multiplex PCR; TCRdb keeps in-frame clones, though not all of them. V, J and clone size reflect that table, while D and trimming were determined from the DNA. The data contain more than 15,000 clones, 85% to 95% of them singletons. The CDR3 runs 14 residues. Trimming left V 3 bases short and J 4 bases short, with 10 bases between. Germline CDR1 reads MNHEY; CDR2 reads SMNVEV (reference sequence). This clone appeared a few times. The sequence derives from a woman aged 45-60 years with active COVID-19. The chain links TRBV27 to TRBJ1-5; weak D call: TRBD1 (6 bases). Material for sequencing was peripheral blood. The CDR3: CASSLGASNQPQHF. The DNA for the CDR3 is TGTGCCAGCAGTTTGGGGGCAAGTAATCAGCCCCAGCATTTT.